These 18 T cell receptor beta chains share one sample of origin, sequenced in a study of blood T cell repertoires in COVID-19. Profiling relied on immunoSEQ multiplex PCR, and the TCRdb table lists in-frame clones only, not all of them. The table includes 95,000 to 100,000 clones, about four fifths detected once. The sample taken for sequencing was peripheral blood. The receptors stem from a human donor in a cohort sampled during active COVID-19.

V and J are TRBV9 and TRBJ2-1, with 7 positions matching TRBD2. This CDR3 has 15 amino acids. With V trimmed by 1 base and J by 2 bases, 3 bases remained unmatched. Germline loops: CDR1 SGDLS, CDR2 YYNGEE. CDR3 loop: CASSVTGGTYNEQFF. The CDR3 nucleotides read TGTGCCAGCAGCGTAACCGGGGGGACCTACAATGAGCAGTTCTTC.

This rearrangement joins TRBV7-9 to TRBJ1-4, with D perhaps TRBD1 (6 bases). The CDR3 runs to 16 residues. From germline, CDR1 is SEHNR and CDR2 FQNEAQ (reference sequence). Trimming stripped 2 bases from V and 0 bases from J, with 10 bases between. The CDR3 here is CASSLTGQSTNEKLFF. The CDR3 region has the DNA TGTGCCAGCAGCTTAACTGGACAGTCAACTAATGAAAAACTGTTTTTT.

This chain uses TRBV5-8 with TRBJ1-1; 7 nucleotides agree with TRBD1. V dropped 6 bases and J dropped 10; count of bases not matched to a gene: 6. Looked up from germline, CDR1 is SGHTS and CDR2 is YDEGEE. The CDR3 spans 11 residues. The CDR3 loop is CASTTSGGAFF. The CDR3 region has the DNA TGTGCCAGCACCACTTCAGGGGGAGCTTTCTTT.

The rearrangement uses TRBV9 and TRBJ2-1; D perhaps matches TRBD1 (5 bases). Deletions cut 2 bases from V and 2 bases from J, with 8 bases between. Germline V gene sequence: CDR1 SGDLS, CDR2 YYNGEE. The CDR3 spans 14 residues. As DNA, the CDR3 is TGTGCCAGCAGCGTGGGGCCCCCCTACAATGAGCAGTTCTTC. As protein: CASSVGPPYNEQFF.

V and J are TRBV6-5 and TRBJ2-1; 8 nucleotides line up with TRBD2. From germline, CDR1 is MNHEY and CDR2 SVGAGI. This CDR3 region has 16 residues. The V gene end was trimmed by 0 bases and the J gene end by 7 bases; junction bases not matched to a gene: 8. The CDR3 loop reads CASSYSSSGSSNEQFF. CDR3 nucleotides: TGTGCCAGCAGTTACTCGTCGAGCGGGAGTTCGAATGAGCAGTTCTTC.

This chain links TRBV14 with TRBJ1-3; D gene uncertain. The CDR3 is made up of 16 amino acids. Germline V CDR1 and CDR2: SGHDN, FVKESK. V dropped 2 bases and J dropped 0 bases, with 11 bases sitting between them. The CDR3 sequence is CASSQRTTSSGNTIYF. The CDR3 nucleotides are TGTGCCAGCAGCCAACGTACTACCAGCTCTGGAAACACCATATATTTT.

The rearrangement joins TRBV2 to TRBJ2-1, with 11 bases identical to TRBD2. After removal of 6 bases from V and 6 bases from J, the junction contained 4 bases not matched to a gene. In germline, CDR1 is SNHLY, CDR2 FYNNEI. This CDR3 has 14 residues. CDR3 nucleotide sequence: TGTGCCAGCAGAGCTAGCGGGGGGACCAATGAGCAGTTCTTC. Residues: CASRASGGTNEQFF.

The chain uses TRBV18 and TRBJ1-5, with TRBD1 matching over 8 bases. The J segment lost 2 bases and the V segment lost 6 bases, leaving 3 bases of the junction unmatched. Germline V gene data show CDR1 as KGHSH and CDR2 as LQKENI. This CDR3 contains 14 residues. Written as DNA, the CDR3 is TGTGCCAGCTCCCTACAGGGGGGCAATCAGCCCCAGCATTTT. Translation: CASSLQGGNQPQHF.

The V call is TRBV21-1, the J call TRBJ2-7; the table's D call, TRBD2, was not checked against the DNA. TRBV21-1 is assigned pseudogene status. The CDR3 has 15 amino acids. Written as DNA, the CDR3 is TGTGCCAGCAGCAAAGTTGCGGAATTCCACTACGAGCAGTACTTC. Its protein product is CASSKVAEFHYEQYF.

CDR3 nucleotide sequence: TGCGCCAGCAGCCAAGAATCCGCCAGGCGATACTACGAGCAGTACTTC. Translated, it gives CASSQESARRYYEQYF. The rearrangement uses TRBV4-1 and TRBJ2-7; no definite D call. Trimming took off 0 bases at V and 3 bases at J, with 15 bases between the two ends. CDR1 is MGHRA, CDR2 YSYEKL, per germline. The CDR3 spans 16 residues.

The chain has TRBV6-7 and TRBJ1-2; 7 bases map to TRBD1. TRBV6-7 is an open reading frame whose function is uncertain. Unmatched junction bases numbered 11, after V lost 4 bases and J lost 0 bases. The CDR3 has 17 amino acids. This CDR3 is CASSWRTGRPSNYGYTF. The DNA for the CDR3 is TGTGCCAGCAGTTGGCGGACAGGCAGGCCATCTAACTATGGCTACACCTTC.

The chain couples TRBV10-3 to TRBJ2-1; 7 positions agree with TRBD1. CDR3 length: 15 amino acids. Germline CDR1 is ENHRY and CDR2 is SYGVKD. The V gene end was trimmed by 6 bases and the J gene end by 0 bases; junction bases not matched to a gene: 5. The CDR3 sequence: CAISDGTVSYNEQFF. The CDR3 DNA sequence: TGTGCCATCAGCGACGGGACAGTCTCCTACAATGAGCAGTTCTTC.

This clone was found once. V usage is TRBV5-1 and J usage is TRBJ1-6, with a tentative D call TRBD1 (5 bases). Germline assignment: CDR1 SGHRS and CDR2 YFSETQ. Trimming removed 5 bases from V and 8 bases from J, with 11 bases in between. The CDR3 has 13 amino acids. The CDR3 nucleotides read TGCGCCAGCAGGTCACAGGCCGATTCACCCCTCCACTTT. Protein product: CASRSQADSPLHF.

V gene TRBV5-1 combines with J gene TRBJ2-3, with TRBD2 matching over 11 bases. Per the germline V gene, CDR1 is SGHRS and CDR2 is YFSETQ. V trimming: 4 bases; J trimming: 2 bases; junction bases outside the gene matches: 6. The CDR3 extends over 16 amino acids. CDR3: CASSILLAGATDTQYF. The CDR3 DNA reads as TGCGCCAGCAGCATCTTACTAGCGGGAGCCACAGATACGCAGTATTTT.

This rearrangement joins TRBV4-2 to TRBJ2-2; no definite D call. Germline V CDR1 and CDR2: LGHNA, YNFKEQ. Trimming cost V 0 bases and J 3 bases, with 8 bases left between them. The CDR3 loop spans 15 amino acids. CDR3: CASSQEASYTGELFF. In nucleotides, the CDR3 is TGTGCCAGCAGCCAAGAGGCCTCATACACCGGGGAGCTGTTTTTT.

The V call is TRBV20-1, the J call TRBJ1-2, with D possibly matching TRBD1 (5 bases). This CDR3 has 17 residues. Germline values: CDR1 DFQATT, CDR2 SNEGSKA (reference sequence). V lost 3 bases to trimming and J lost 3 bases, with 23 bases between them. The CDR3 spells CSASGDSKGLQDYGYTF. CDR3 DNA sequence: TGCAGTGCTAGTGGGGACTCCAAAGGACTTCAGGACTATGGCTACACCTTC.

The CDR3 reads CASSKGAPYEQYF. For the CDR3, the DNA is TGTGCCAGCAGCAAAGGGGCTCCCTACGAGCAGTACTTC. The gene calls are TRBV7-2 and TRBJ2-7; possible D gene TRBD1, 5 bases. This CDR3 spans 13 amino acids. The V gene lost 5 bases and the J gene lost 2 bases, with 10 bases spanning the gap. The V gene's germline CDR1 is SGHTA and CDR2 FQGNSA. Full variable domain (outside the CDR3, taken from reference TRBV7-2 and TRBJ2-7): GAGVSQSPSNKVTEKGKDVELRCDPISGHTALYWYRQSLGQGLEFLIYFQGNSAPDKSGLPSDRFSAERTGGSVSTLTIQRTQQEDSAVYLCASSKGAPYEQYFGPGTRLTVT.

The genes are TRBV20-1 and TRBJ2-1, with 12 bases identical to TRBD2. The length of the CDR3 is 15 residues. V lost 3 bases to trimming and J lost 5 bases; unmatched junction nucleotides: 5. Germline CDR1 is DFQATT and CDR2 is SNEGSKA (reference sequence). The DNA for the CDR3 is TGCAGTGCTAGTGGACTAGCGGGGAGAGACAATGAGCAGTTCTTC. This gives the protein CSASGLAGRDNEQFF.